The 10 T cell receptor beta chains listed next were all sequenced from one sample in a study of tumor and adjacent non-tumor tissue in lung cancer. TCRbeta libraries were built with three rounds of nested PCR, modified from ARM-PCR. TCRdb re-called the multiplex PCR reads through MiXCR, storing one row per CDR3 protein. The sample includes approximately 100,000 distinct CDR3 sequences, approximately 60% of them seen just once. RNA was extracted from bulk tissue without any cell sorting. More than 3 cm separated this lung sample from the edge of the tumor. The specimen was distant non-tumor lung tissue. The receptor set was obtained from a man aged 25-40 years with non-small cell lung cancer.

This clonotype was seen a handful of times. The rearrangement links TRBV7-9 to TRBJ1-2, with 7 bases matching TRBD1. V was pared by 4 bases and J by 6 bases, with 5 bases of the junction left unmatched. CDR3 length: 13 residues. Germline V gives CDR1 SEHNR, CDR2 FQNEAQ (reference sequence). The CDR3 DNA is TGTGCCAGCAGCTCCTCTGACAGGGATGGCTACACCTTC. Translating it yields CASSSSDRDGYTF.

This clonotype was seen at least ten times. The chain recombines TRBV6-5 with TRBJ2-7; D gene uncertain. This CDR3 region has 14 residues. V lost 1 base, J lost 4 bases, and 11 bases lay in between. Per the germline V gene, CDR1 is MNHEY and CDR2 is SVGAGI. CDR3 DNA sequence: TGTGCCAGCAGTTACTTAATCGGGTCTTACGAGCAGTACTTC. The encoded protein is CASSYLIGSYEQYF.

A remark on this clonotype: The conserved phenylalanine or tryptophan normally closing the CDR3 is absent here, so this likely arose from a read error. DNA for the CDR3: TGTGCCAGCAGGAGACTAGCGGGGGCAGAGACCCAGTACTTA. Its translation is CASRRLAGAETQYL. The chain joins TRBV6-1 to TRBJ2-5; TRBD2 matches at 12 bases. Per the germline V gene, CDR1 is MNHNS and CDR2 is SASEGT. The J segment lost 4 bases and the V segment lost 6 bases, leaving 3 bases of the junction unmatched. The length of the CDR3 is 14 residues.

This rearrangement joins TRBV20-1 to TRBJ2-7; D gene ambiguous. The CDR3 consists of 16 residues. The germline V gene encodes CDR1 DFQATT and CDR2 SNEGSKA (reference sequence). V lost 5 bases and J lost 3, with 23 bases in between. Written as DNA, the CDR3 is TGCAGTGCTTCGGACCCTTCCCGGCCTTCTCACTACGAGCAGTACTTC. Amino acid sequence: CSASDPSRPSHYEQYF.

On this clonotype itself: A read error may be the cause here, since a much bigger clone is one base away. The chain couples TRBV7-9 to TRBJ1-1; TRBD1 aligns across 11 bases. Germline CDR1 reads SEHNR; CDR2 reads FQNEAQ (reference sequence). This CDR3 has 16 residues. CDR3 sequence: CASSGIGTGGLAAALF. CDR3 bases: TGTGCCAGCAGCGGGATTGGGACAGGGGGATTAGCAGCAGCTCTCTTT.

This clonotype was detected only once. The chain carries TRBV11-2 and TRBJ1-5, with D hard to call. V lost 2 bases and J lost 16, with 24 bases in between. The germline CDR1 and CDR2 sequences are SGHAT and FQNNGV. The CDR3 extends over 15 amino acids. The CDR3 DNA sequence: TGTGCCAGCAGCTTAAACCGAATGTCCAATCAGCCCCGTCATTTT. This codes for CASSLNRMSNQPRHF.

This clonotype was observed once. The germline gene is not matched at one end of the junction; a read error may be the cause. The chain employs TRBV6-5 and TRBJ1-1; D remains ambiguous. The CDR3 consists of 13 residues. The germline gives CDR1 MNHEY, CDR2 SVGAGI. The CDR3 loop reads CASSEDVNTKAFF. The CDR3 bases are TGTGCCAGTAGTGAAGATGTGAACACTAAAGCTTTCTTT.

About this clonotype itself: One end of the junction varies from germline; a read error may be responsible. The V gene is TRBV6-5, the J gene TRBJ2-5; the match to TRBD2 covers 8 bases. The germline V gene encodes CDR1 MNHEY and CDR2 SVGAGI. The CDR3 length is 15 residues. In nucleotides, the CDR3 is TGTGCCAGCACTTCCCCGGGGGGGCCGGTTGAGACCCAGAACTTC. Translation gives CASTSPGGPVETQNF.

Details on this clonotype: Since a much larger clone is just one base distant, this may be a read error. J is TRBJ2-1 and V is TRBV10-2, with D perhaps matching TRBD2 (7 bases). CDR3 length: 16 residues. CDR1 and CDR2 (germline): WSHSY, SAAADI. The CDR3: CASREQRGGAYNEQLF. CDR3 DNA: TGCGCCAGCAGAGAGCAGAGGGGGGGCGCATACAATGAGCAGTTATTC.

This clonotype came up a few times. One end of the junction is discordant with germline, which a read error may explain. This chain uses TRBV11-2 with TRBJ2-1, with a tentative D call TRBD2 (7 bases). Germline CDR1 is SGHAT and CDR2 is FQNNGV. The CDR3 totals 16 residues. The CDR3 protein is CVSSPRGGGGINEQFF. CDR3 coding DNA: TGTGTCAGCAGCCCAAGGGGGGGAGGTGGGATAAATGAGCAGTTCTTC.